This T cell receptor (beta chain) was identified in a study of T cell responses to AZD1222 COVID-19 vaccine. CDR1 is ENHRY, CDR2 SYGVKD, per germline. V was clipped by 3 bases and J by 3 bases, with 15 bases between them. The CDR3 spans 15 residues. Study results and caveats: Among the donors, most were white British and more were female, and clonal diversity was possibly underestimated. Within unmutated variant regions lay the reported targets of nearly half of spike-specific TCRs. There were repertoire samples only from the period after the peak T cell response. The number of AZD1222 recipients seropositive at baseline was only five or six.

This clone has only one observation. What it recognizes is unknown. Sequencing used immunoSEQ multiplex PCR; TCRdb keeps in-frame clones, though not all of them. The sample consists of under 50,000 clones, about 90% of them appearing once. The material was peripheral blood, obtained 28 days after the second AZD1222 dose. The V and J genes are TRBV10-3 and TRBJ2-7; D may correspond to TRBD1 or TRBD2 (5 bases each). This sequence was found in an adult who received the AZD1222 COVID-19 vaccine. CDR3 nucleotide sequence: TGTGCCATCAGTGAACAAGTAGAGGGGATCTACGAGCAGTACTTC. This sequence encodes CAISEQVEGIYEQYF.